This T cell receptor beta chain appears in the sequencing data of a study of neurological immune-mediated disorders. TCRdb re-called the 5' RACE reads through MiXCR, storing one row per CDR3 protein. In the table there are roughly 32,000 distinct CDR3 sequences, approximately 5% of which are singletons. This clonotype has a count of ten or more. With V trimmed by 2 bases and J by 7 bases, 5 bases remained unmatched. Germline CDR1 reads SGHAT; CDR2 reads FQNNGV. This CDR3 region has 14 residues. For sorted libraries, the input was about 920,000 CD4+ or CD8+ T cells. The genes are TRBV11-2 and TRBJ2-1, with 7 bases lining up with TRBD2. The receptor was derived from a woman in her fifties or sixties in good health. Sequencing input: CD4+ T cells from blood. The CDR3 protein is CASSLTPSGNEQFF. The CDR3 DNA reads TGTGCCAGCAGCTTAACCCCTAGCGGAAATGAGCAGTTCTTC. The whole variable domain, filled in from reference TRBV11-2 and TRBJ2-1, reads EAGVAQSPRYKIIEKRQSVAFWCNPISGHATLYWYQQILGQGPKLLIQFQNNGVVDDSQLPKDRFSAERLKGVDSTLKIQPAKLEDSAVYLCASSLTPSGNEQFFGPGTRLTVL.